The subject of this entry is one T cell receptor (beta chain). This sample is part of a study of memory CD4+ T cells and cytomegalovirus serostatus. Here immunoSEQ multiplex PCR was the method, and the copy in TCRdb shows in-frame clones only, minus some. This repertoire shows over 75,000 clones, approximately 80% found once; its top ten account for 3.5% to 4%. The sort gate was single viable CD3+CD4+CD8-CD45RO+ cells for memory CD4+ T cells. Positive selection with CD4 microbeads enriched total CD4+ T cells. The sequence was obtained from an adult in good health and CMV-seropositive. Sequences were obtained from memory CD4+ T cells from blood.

As DNA, the CDR3 is TGTGCCATCAGTGAGTTGGGGGCGCCCTACAATGAGCAGTTCTTC. It translates to CAISELGAPYNEQFF. J is TRBJ2-1 and V is TRBV10-3; possibly TRBD1 for D (6 bases). V was pared by 1 base and J by 2 bases, with 9 bases between. Germline V gene data show CDR1 as ENHRY and CDR2 as SYGVKD. CDR3 length equals 15 residues.